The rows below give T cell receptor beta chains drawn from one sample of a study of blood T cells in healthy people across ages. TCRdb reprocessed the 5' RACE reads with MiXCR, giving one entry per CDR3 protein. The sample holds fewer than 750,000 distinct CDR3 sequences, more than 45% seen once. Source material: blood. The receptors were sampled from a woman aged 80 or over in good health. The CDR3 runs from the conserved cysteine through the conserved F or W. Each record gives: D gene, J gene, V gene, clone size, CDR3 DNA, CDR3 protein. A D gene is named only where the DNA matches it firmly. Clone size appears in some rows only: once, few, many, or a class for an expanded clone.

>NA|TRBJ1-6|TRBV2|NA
TGTGCCAGCAGTTTCAGGGAGGGAAAGTCACCCCTCCACTTT
CASSFREGKSPLHF
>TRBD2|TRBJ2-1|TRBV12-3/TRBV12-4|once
TGTGCCAGCAGTTCCGGGACTAGAAGTCAGTTCTTC
CASSSGTRSQFF
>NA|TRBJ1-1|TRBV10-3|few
TGTGCCATCAGTGAAGGGGAGAGAACTGAAGCTTTCTTT
CAISEGERTEAFF
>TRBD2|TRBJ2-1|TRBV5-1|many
TGTGCCAGCAGTAGGAGCGGGGGCTCCTACAATGAGCAGTTCTTC
CASSRSGGSYNEQFF
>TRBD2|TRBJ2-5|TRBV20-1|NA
TGCAGTGCTGTTCCGTTTAAGGGACTAGCGGGACAAGAGACCCAGTACTTC
CSAVPFKGLAGQETQYF
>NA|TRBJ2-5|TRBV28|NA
TGTGCCAGCAGTTTACCTGGGGAGACCCAGTACTTC
CASSLPGETQYF
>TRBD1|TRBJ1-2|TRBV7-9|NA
TGTGCCAGCAGCTCTCCGGGACAGCCCGTTGGTTACACCTTC
CASSSPGQPVGYTF
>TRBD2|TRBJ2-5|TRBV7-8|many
TGTGCCAGCAGCTTACGTACTGCGGGAGCTGAACCGGAGACCCAGTACTTC
CASSLRTAGAEPETQYF
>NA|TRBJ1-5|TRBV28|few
TGTGCCAGCACCCAAGGGGGGGCTAGCAATCAGCCCCAGCATTTT
CASTQGGASNQPQHF
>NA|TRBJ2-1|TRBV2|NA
TGTGCCAGCAGTGAGTGGGCAGGAGAGCAGTTCTTC
CASSEWAGEQFF
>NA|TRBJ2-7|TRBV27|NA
TGTGCCAGCATGGCAGGGGCCTCCTACGAGCAGTACTTC
CASMAGASYEQYF
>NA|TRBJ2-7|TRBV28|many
TGTGCCAGCTGGGACCGCTACGAGCAGTACTTC
CASWDRYEQYF
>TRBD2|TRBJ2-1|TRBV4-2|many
TGTGCCAGCAGCCAAGAGCGGACTAGCGCCTACAATGAGCAGTTCTTC
CASSQERTSAYNEQFF
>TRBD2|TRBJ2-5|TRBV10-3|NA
TGTGCCATCAGCCGAGCGGGAGGGCCCTCGGGAGAGACCCAGTACTTC
CAISRAGGPSGETQYF
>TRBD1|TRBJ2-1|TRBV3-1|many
TGTGCCAGCAGCTTCGGGACAGGGTTCCCCAATGAGCAGTTCTTC
CASSFGTGFPNEQFF
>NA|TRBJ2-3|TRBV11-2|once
TGTGCCAGCAGCTTAGCCCCGGGGAGCACAGATACGCGGTATTTT
CASSLAPGSTDTRYF
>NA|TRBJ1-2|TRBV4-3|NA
TGCGCCAGCAGCCAAGATGGGCAGGGGTATGGCTACACCTTC
CASSQDGQGYGYTF
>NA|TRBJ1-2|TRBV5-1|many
TGCGCCAGCAGCTTAGACACTCCGGCGGGCCGCTATGGCTACACCTTC
CASSLDTPAGRYGYTF
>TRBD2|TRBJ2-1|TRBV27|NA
TGTGCCAGCAGTTTATCGATTAGCGGGGGGTACTACAATGAGCAGTTCTTC
CASSLSISGGYYNEQFF
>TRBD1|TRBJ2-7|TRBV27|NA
TGTGCCAGCAGTCGACAGGGTTCGTGGTACGAGCAGTACTTC
CASSRQGSWYEQYF
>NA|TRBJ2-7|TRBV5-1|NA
TGCGCCAGCAGCACTACATGGCCCGGGAACGAGCAGTACTTC
CASSTTWPGNEQYF
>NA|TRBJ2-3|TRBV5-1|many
TGCGCCAGCAGTTTTCCCGAGCGGGATACGCAGTATTTT
CASSFPERDTQYF
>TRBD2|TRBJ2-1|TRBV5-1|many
TGCGCCAGCAGCCTGTCCGTAGCGGGGTCCCGAGGTGAGCAGTTCTTC
CASSLSVAGSRGEQFF
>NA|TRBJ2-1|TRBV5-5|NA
TGTGCCAGCAGCTTGATAAAGGGGGAATTAAATGAGCGGTTCTTC
CASSLIKGELNERFF
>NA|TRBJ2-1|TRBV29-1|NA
TGCAGCGTTGTCGGGGGGCGAGGAGAGCAGTTCTTC
CSVVGGRGEQFF
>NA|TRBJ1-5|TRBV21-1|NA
TGTGCCAGCACCCCGACAGAGCACGCGGTAGGGCCCCAGCATTTT
CASTPTEHAVGPQHF
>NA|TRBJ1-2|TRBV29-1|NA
TGCAGCGTTGAAGATGGGGTCACAGGAGGTTACACCTTC
CSVEDGVTGGYTF
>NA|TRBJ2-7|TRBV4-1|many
TGCGCCAGCAGCCAAGTAGGTGGCAGAGACTACGAGCAGTACTTC
CASSQVGGRDYEQYF
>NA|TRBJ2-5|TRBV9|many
TGTGCCAGCAGCGTAGGCCGGGAGACCCAGTACTTC
CASSVGRETQYF
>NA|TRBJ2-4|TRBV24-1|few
TGTGCCACCAGTGATTCAGGGATAGCCAAAAACATTCAGTACTTC
CATSDSGIAKNIQYF
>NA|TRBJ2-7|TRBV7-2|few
TGTGCCAGCAGCTTAATGAACTGGCGAGACTACGAGCAGTACTTC
CASSLMNWRDYEQYF
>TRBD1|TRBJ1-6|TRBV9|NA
TGTGCCAGCAGCGTAGGGGACAGGGGTCCTTATTCACCCCTCCACTTT
CASSVGDRGPYSPLHF
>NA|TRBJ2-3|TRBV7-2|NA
TGTGCCAGCAGCTTAGAGGACGAGACATTCACAGAAACGCAGTATTTT
CASSLEDETFTETQYF
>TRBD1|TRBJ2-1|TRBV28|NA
TGTGCCAGCAGTTTCCCGGACAGGAATGAGCAGTTCTTC
CASSFPDRNEQFF
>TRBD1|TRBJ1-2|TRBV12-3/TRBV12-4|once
TGTGCCAGCAGTCCCTCGGGACAGCCCTATGGCTACACCTTC
CASSPSGQPYGYTF
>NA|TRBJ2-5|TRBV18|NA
TGTGCCAGCTCACCACTGGAAGTCGTGGAGACCCAGTACTTC
CASSPLEVVETQYF
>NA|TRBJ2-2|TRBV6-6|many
TGTGCCAGCAAGGAGGGAAAAGGGAACACCGGGGAGCTGTTTTTT
CASKEGKGNTGELFF
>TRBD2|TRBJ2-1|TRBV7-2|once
TGTGCCAGCAGCCCGACTATGCGGGAGGGCCACAATGAGCAGTTCTTC
CASSPTMREGHNEQFF
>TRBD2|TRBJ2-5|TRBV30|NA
TGTGCCTGGAGAGTGCGGGAGGTCCAAGAGACCCAGTACTTC
CAWRVREVQETQYF
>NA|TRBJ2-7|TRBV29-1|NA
TGCAGCGTTGAAATAGCCTACGAGCAGTACTTC
CSVEIAYEQYF
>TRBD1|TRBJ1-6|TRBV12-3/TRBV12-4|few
TGTGCCAGCAGGGGCGACAGGGCCTATTCACCCCTCCACTTT
CASRGDRAYSPLHF
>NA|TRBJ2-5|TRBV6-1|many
TGTGCCAGCAGTGAATCTCGGCGAGGGGAGACCCAGTACTTC
CASSESRRGETQYF
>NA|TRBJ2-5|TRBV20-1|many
TGCAGTGCAATCTCGACGGCTATCCAAGAGACCCAGTACTTC
CSAISTAIQETQYF
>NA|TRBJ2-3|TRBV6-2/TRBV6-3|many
TGTGCCAGCAGTCGCCGGGACCGTCCTAGCACAGATACGCAGTATTTT
CASSRRDRPSTDTQYF
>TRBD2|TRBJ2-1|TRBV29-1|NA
TGCAGCGGAACCGGGACTAGCTCTTTCAATGAGCAGTTCTTC
CSGTGTSSFNEQFF
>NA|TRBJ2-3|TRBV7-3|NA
TGTGCCGGCAGCTTAAGGGGATATGGGACAGATACGCAGTATTTT
CAGSLRGYGTDTQYF
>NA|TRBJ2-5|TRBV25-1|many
TGTGCCAGCAGCGCCCCAGAGGTAGAGATCGAGACCCAGTACTTC
CASSAPEVEIETQYF
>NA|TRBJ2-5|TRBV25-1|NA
TGTGCCAGCAGTGGCAGGGCAGGGGAGACCCAGTACTTC
CASSGRAGETQYF
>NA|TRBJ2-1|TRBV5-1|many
TGCGCCAGCGGAACTGCCCCCCTCCTACAGGGAAGGTACAATGAGCAGTTCTTC
CASGTAPLLQGRYNEQFF
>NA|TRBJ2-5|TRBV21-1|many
TGTGCCAGCCTTGAGGAGGCGGACCCCTCCCGTGAGCAGTACTTC
CASLEEADPSREQYF
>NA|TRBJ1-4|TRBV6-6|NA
TGTGCCAGCAGCCAGACTGGGATTGAAAAACTGTTTTTT
CASSQTGIEKLFF
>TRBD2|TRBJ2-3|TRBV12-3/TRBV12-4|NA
TGTGCCGGCACCATGGGAAGAGCGGGAGCGGATACGCAGTATTTT
CAGTMGRAGADTQYF
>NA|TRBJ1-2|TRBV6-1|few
TGTGCCAGCAGTGAATGGGGGAGTCTCTATGGCTACACCTTC
CASSEWGSLYGYTF
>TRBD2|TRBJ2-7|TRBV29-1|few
TGCAGCGTGTCTGTACTAGCGGGAGAACACGAGCAGTACTTC
CSVSVLAGEHEQYF